This passage covers 24 T cell receptor beta chains from one sample sequenced in a study of molecular identifiers for immune sequencing clone quantification. TCRdb called the PCR reads again in MiXCR, with one record for every CDR3 protein. The repertoire has more than 550,000 distinct CDR3 sequences, roughly 23% of them found once; the top ten carry about 0.84%. The specimen was naive CD8+ T cells from blood, with Jurkat cell RNA spiked in. Noted subset: FACS-sorted CD8+CD4-CCR7+CD45RA+ naive T cells. The receptors originated from a human donor in good health. Some libraries in this study had Jurkat cell RNA spiked in.

This clonotype was observed a handful of times. The chain has TRBV7-9 and TRBJ1-4, with D uncertain. The CDR3 length is 16 residues. CDR1 and CDR2 from the germline V gene are SEHNR and FQNEAQ (reference sequence). V was pared by 1 base and J by 1 base, with 10 bases between. The CDR3 spells CASSLGVTLTNEKLFF. The CDR3 DNA follows: TGTGCCAGCAGCTTAGGTGTGACACTAACTAATGAAAAACTGTTTTTT.

The chain uses TRBV12-3 or TRBV12-4 and TRBJ1-2; 8 positions match TRBD1. The CDR3 spans 18 residues. V was pared by 4 bases and J by 8 bases, with 21 bases of the junction left unmatched. CDR3 in amino acids: CASSSIPGQANLFVGYTF. In DNA form, the CDR3 reads TGTGCCAGCAGTTCGATCCCGGGACAGGCTAATCTTTTTGTGGGCTACACCTTC.

The chain joins TRBV27 to TRBJ2-7, with D possibly being TRBD1 (6 bases). The germline V and J ends were trimmed by 6 bases and 4 bases, with 19 bases remaining between them. Germline V gene sequence: CDR1 MNHEY, CDR2 SMNVEV (reference sequence). This CDR3 is built from 15 residues. The CDR3: CASRKQGPGKYEQYF. Here the CDR3 DNA reads TGTGCCAGCAGGAAGCAGGGGCCCGGTAAGTACGAGCAGTACTTC.

With regard to this clonotype: A much larger clonotype is one base distant, so this may be a read error. The chain is built from TRBV7-2 and TRBJ1-6; no firm D call. Germline CDR1 SGHTA, CDR2 FQGNSA. This CDR3 contains 18 residues. Trimming took 1 base from V and 2 from J, leaving 15 bases between them. The DNA of the CDR3 is TGTGCCAGCAGCTTAGACAGTCATTCTAGCCCCTATAATTCACCCCTCCACTTT. Residues: CASSLDSHSSPYNSPLHF.

The J gene is TRBJ2-7, the V gene TRBV6-5, with D hard to call. This CDR3 is built from 14 residues. The V end lost 1 base, the J end lost 3 bases, and 10 bases lay between the germline ends. Germline V gene data show CDR1 as MNHEY and CDR2 as SVGAGI. CDR3 sequence: CASSYLQSDYEQYF. Here the CDR3 DNA reads TGTGCCAGCAGTTACTTACAGTCAGACTACGAGCAGTACTTC.

Remarks on this clonotype: Being one base from a much bigger clone, this may be a read error. The chain combines TRBV9 with TRBJ1-2, with 8 bases identical to TRBD1. The germline V gene encodes CDR1 SGDLS and CDR2 YYNGEE. The CDR3 covers 18 residues. The DNA of the CDR3 is TGTGTCAGCAGCCCGACGTATGGCCAGGGGGCGCCGGACTATGGCTACACCTTC. This translates into CVSSPTYGQGAPDYGYTF.

V is TRBV4-3 and J is TRBJ2-2, with 10 bases lining up with TRBD2. This CDR3 is 15 amino acids long. The V gene end was trimmed by 2 bases and the J gene end by 6 bases; junction bases not matched to a gene: 3. Per germline, CDR1 LGHNA and CDR2 YSLEER. The CDR3 DNA is TGCGCCAGCAGCCAAACAGCGGGAGGGTCCGGGGAGCTGTTTTTT. Encoded protein: CASSQTAGGSGELFF.

Comment on this clonotype: A much larger clone differs by one base, so this may be a read error. The CDR3 does not end in the conserved phenylalanine or tryptophan, so this is likely a read error. The DNA is omitted, as the CDR3 cannot be located on it reliably, and the CDR3 follows TCRdb's listing. The rearrangement joins TRBV29-1 to TRBJ2-1; TRBD2 is taken as the D call from the table, unchecked against the DNA. The CDR3 spans 12 amino acids, including both terminal residues. Germline CDR1 SQVTM, CDR2 ANQGSEA. The CDR3 loop reads CSVSPGLQRPFL.

This clonotype was found a few times. The chain has TRBV6-2 or TRBV6-3 and TRBJ2-3, with D hard to call. Germline V gene sequence: CDR1 MNHEY, CDR2 SVGEGT. The V gene lost 5 bases and the J gene lost 0 bases, with 9 bases spanning the gap. The CDR3 spans 14 residues. CDR3 region: CASSKDLSTDTQYF. DNA of the CDR3: TGTGCCAGCAGTAAGGACCTAAGCACAGATACGCAGTATTTT.

Points on this clonotype: A clone one base away is much larger, so this may be a read error. The chain combines TRBV29-1 with TRBJ2-1; 8 nucleotides align to TRBD2. Germline V CDR1 and CDR2: SQVTM, ANQGSEA. The CDR3 is made up of 13 amino acids. The CDR3 loop is CTSLIAGNNERFF. CDR3 in DNA: TGCACCTCTTTAATAGCGGGGAACAATGAGCGGTTCTTC.

On this clonotype itself: One end of the junction fails to match germline, which may point to a read error. The chain couples TRBV13 to TRBJ2-3, with a tentative D call TRBD2 (5 bases). The CDR3 sequence is 15 residues long. Germline-derived CDR1 and CDR2 are PRHDT and FYEKMQ (reference sequence). CDR3 in amino acids: CAGSSGGQSTDTQYF. CDR3 nucleotides: TGTGCCGGCAGCTCAGGCGGGCAAAGCACAGATACGCAGTATTTT. Full variable domain (outside the CDR3, taken from reference TRBV13 and TRBJ2-3): AAGVIQSPRHLIKEKRETATLKCYPIPRHDTVYWYQQGPGQDPQFLISFYEKMQSDKGSIPDRFSAQQFSDYHSELNMSSLELGDSALYFCAGSSGGQSTDTQYFGPGTRLTVL.

CDR3 amino acids: CASSSWDTPGELFF. The CDR3, as DNA: TGTGCCAGCAGCTCCTGGGACACCCCCGGGGAGCTGTTTTTT. The V gene is TRBV7-9, the J gene TRBJ2-2; perhaps TRBD1 as D (6 bases). CDR1 is SEHNR, CDR2 FQNEAQ, per germline (reference sequence). CDR3 length: 14 residues. V was clipped by 4 bases and J by 6 bases, with 12 bases between them.

For this clonotype: A much more abundant neighbour one base away suggests this may be a read error. This chain uses TRBV2 with TRBJ1-5, with D unresolved. V was cut by 4 bases and J by 6 bases, with 19 bases left in between. This CDR3 has 16 residues. From germline, CDR1 is SNHLY and CDR2 FYNNEI. CDR3 sequence: CASSVGLTDYSQPQHF. CDR3 sequence (DNA): TGTGCCAGCAGTGTGGGTTTAACAGACTATTCTCAGCCCCAGCATTTT.

At least ten counts were recorded for this clonotype. The chain employs TRBV5-6 and TRBJ1-1; 8 nucleotides agree with TRBD1. The germline V gene has CDR1 SGHDT and CDR2 YYEEEE. After removal of 1 base from V and 4 bases from J, the junction contained 9 bases not matched to a gene. The CDR3 covers 16 residues. The CDR3 sequence: CASSLMGAGGTTEAFF. In DNA form, the CDR3 reads TGTGCCAGCAGCTTGATGGGGGCAGGGGGCACCACTGAAGCTTTCTTT.

This clonotype was counted ten times or more. The rearrangement joins TRBV5-1 to TRBJ2-5, with a tentative D call TRBD2 (5 bases). Deletions cut 3 bases from V and 3 bases from J, with 9 bases between. Germline CDR1 SGHRS, CDR2 YFSETQ. The CDR3 has 13 amino acids. The CDR3 here is CASSWLAEETQYF. The CDR3 DNA follows: TGCGCCAGCAGCTGGCTAGCAGAAGAGACCCAGTACTTC.

Regarding this clonotype: The final CDR3 position lacks the conserved phenylalanine or tryptophan, pointing to a likely read error. This chain links TRBV2 with TRBJ2-7; D may be TRBD1 (6 bases). Per the germline V gene, CDR1 is SNHLY and CDR2 is FYNNEI. Trimming left V 5 bases short and J 6 bases short, with 11 bases between. The length of the CDR3 is 12 residues. In nucleotides, the CDR3 is TGTGCCAGCAGTACAGGGATAGGCGAGCAGTACCTC. This sequence encodes CASSTGIGEQYL.

Ten or more counts support this clonotype. The chain is built from TRBV4-3 and TRBJ2-7, with 7 nucleotides matching TRBD1. The length of the CDR3 is 13 residues. V dropped 3 bases and J dropped 4; count of bases not matched to a gene: 3. Germline CDR1 is LGHNA and CDR2 is YSLEER. CDR3 nucleotides: TGCGCCAGCAGCCAGACCAGGGGGTACGAGCAGTACTTC. Protein product: CASSQTRGYEQYF.

This clonotype has at least ten counts. The V call is TRBV6-2 or TRBV6-3, the J call TRBJ2-7, with D possibly TRBD1 on 5 matching bases. Germline CDR1 is MNHEY and CDR2 is SVGEGT. The CDR3 is 12 residues long. The germline V and J ends were trimmed by 6 bases and 0 bases, with 6 bases remaining between them. The CDR3 spells CASSDSSYEQYF. DNA of the CDR3: TGTGCCAGCAGCGACAGCTCCTACGAGCAGTACTTC.

This clonotype was detected only a few times. The V and J genes are TRBV27 and TRBJ1-5; D remains ambiguous. Germline CDR1 and CDR2: MNHEY and SMNVEV (reference sequence). Trimming took off 8 bases at V and 2 bases at J, with 16 bases between the two ends. The CDR3 length is 15 residues. CDR3 in DNA: TGTGCCAGCCGCCCGCATGAGGGCGGCAATCAGCCCCAGCATTTT. Amino acid sequence: CASRPHEGGNQPQHF.

This chain links TRBV15 with TRBJ2-3, with 10 positions matching TRBD1. Germline values: CDR1 LNHNV, CDR2 YYDKDF (reference sequence). CDR3 length equals 17 residues. The V and J ends lost 5 bases and 2 bases, in that order; junction bases with no gene match: 10. The CDR3 coding sequence is TGTGCCACCAGCCAACTGAGGACAGGGGGATTCACAGATACGCAGTATTTT. It translates to CATSQLRTGGFTDTQYF. The full variable domain, rest sourced from reference TRBV15 and TRBJ2-3, is DAMVIQNPRYQVTQFGKPVTLSCSQTLNHNVMYWYQQKSSQAPKLLFHYYDKDFNNEADTPDNFQSRRPNTSFCFLDIRSPGLGDTAMYLCATSQLRTGGFTDTQYFGPGTRLTVL.

The CDR3 loop reads CASSFRGSSTEAFF. For the CDR3, the DNA is TGTGCCAGCAGTTTCAGGGGCTCGAGCACTGAAGCTTTCTTT. The J gene is TRBJ1-1, the V gene TRBV27; possibly TRBD1 for D (6 bases). Per germline, CDR1 MNHEY and CDR2 SMNVEV (reference sequence). Between the trimmed V and J ends, which lost 3 bases and 4 bases, there was a span of 12 bases. CDR3 length equals 14 residues.

V and J are TRBV6-5 and TRBJ1-1; 8 nucleotides match TRBD1. Germline values: CDR1 MNHEY, CDR2 SVGAGI. The CDR3 totals 16 residues. Trimming cost V 6 bases and J 3 bases; bases outside gene matches: 12. The CDR3 coding sequence is TGTGCCAGCAGCTTATTCGGACAGGGCGGGGACACTGAAGCTTTCTTT. This encodes CASSLFGQGGDTEAFF.

As to this clonotype: This may be a read error, as it is one base from a much larger clone. This chain joins TRBV11-2 and TRBJ2-7, with 11 bases that match TRBD2. Germline-derived CDR1 and CDR2 are SGHAT and FQNNGV. CDR3 length: 15 amino acids. CDR3 in DNA: TGTGGCAGCAGCACCTCTAGCGGGGGGCCGCCCGAGCAGTACTTC. Translated, it gives CGSSTSSGGPPEQYF.

In the case of this clonotype: The junction departs from germline at one end; a sequencing error may be responsible. The genes are TRBV11-2 and TRBJ2-7, with D possibly matching TRBD2 (5 bases). Germline V gene data show CDR1 as SGHAT and CDR2 as FQNNGV. The CDR3 length is 15 residues. CDR3 amino acids: CASSYGPKPDYERYF. The CDR3 coding sequence is TGTGCCAGCAGCTACGGACCGAAACCAGACTACGAGCGGTACTTC. Using reference TRBV11-2 and TRBJ2-7 for the parts outside the CDR3, the full variable domain is EAGVAQSPRYKIIEKRQSVAFWCNPISGHATLYWYQQILGQGPKLLIQFQNNGVVDDSQLPKDRFSAERLKGVDSTLKIQPAKLEDSAVYLCASSYGPKPDYERYFGPGTRLTVT.